This is a list of T cell receptor beta chains from one sample in a study of blood T cell repertoires in COVID-19. Clones were read by immunoSEQ multiplex PCR, and TCRdb kept only the in-frame ones, dropping some. The sample holds 65,000 to 90,000 clones, roughly 83% seen once. What was sequenced was peripheral blood. The source is a man aged 50-60 years with active COVID-19. Each CDR3 is given with its conserved first and last residue. Each record gives: V gene, D gene, J gene, clone size, CDR3 protein, CDR3 DNA. The D gene is left open where the match is weak. A row's size may be missing; if present it is once, few, many or a size class.

V gene: TRBV28
D gene: -
J gene: TRBJ1-2
clone size: -
CDR3 protein: CASSPSGRNYGYTF
CDR3 DNA: TGTGCCAGCAGTCCCTCGGGGAGGAACTATGGCTACACCTTC

V gene: TRBV5-4
D gene: -
J gene: TRBJ2-7
clone size: -
CDR3 protein: CASSLGGPSSYEQYF
CDR3 DNA: TGTGCCAGCAGCTTGGGAGGGCCAAGCTCCTACGAGCAGTACTTC

V gene: TRBV24-1
D gene: TRBD1
J gene: TRBJ2-3
clone size: -
CDR3 protein: CATSDRTGTGADTQYF
CDR3 DNA: TGTGCCACCAGTGATCGGACCGGGACAGGAGCAGATACGCAGTATTTT

V gene: TRBV19
D gene: -
J gene: TRBJ1-5
clone size: -
CDR3 protein: CASSSGGSNQPQHF
CDR3 DNA: TGTGCCAGTAGTAGCGGCGGTAGCAATCAGCCCCAGCATTTT

V gene: TRBV24-1
D gene: -
J gene: TRBJ2-3
clone size: -
CDR3 protein: CATSDPAGPRDTQYF
CDR3 DNA: TGTGCCACCAGTGACCCTGCGGGGCCACGAGATACGCAGTATTTT

V gene: TRBV28
D gene: -
J gene: TRBJ2-3
clone size: few
CDR3 protein: CASSQGGEGTDTQYF
CDR3 DNA: TGTGCCAGCAGTCAAGGGGGTGAGGGGACAGATACGCAGTATTTT

V gene: TRBV19
D gene: TRBD1
J gene: TRBJ2-2
clone size: -
CDR3 protein: CASSPFWDSSGENTGELFF
CDR3 DNA: TGTGCCAGTAGTCCGTTCTGGGACAGTTCCGGGGAGAACACCGGGGAGCTGTTTTTT

V gene: TRBV29-1
D gene: -
J gene: TRBJ1-1
clone size: -
CDR3 protein: CSVEASLTEAFF
CDR3 DNA: TGCAGCGTTGAAGCGAGCCTCACTGAAGCTTTCTTT

V gene: TRBV6-5
D gene: -
J gene: TRBJ2-7
clone size: -
CDR3 protein: CASRTQGGGDYEQYF
CDR3 DNA: TGTGCCAGCAGGACCCAGGGTGGGGGCGACTACGAGCAGTACTTC

V gene: TRBV13
D gene: -
J gene: TRBJ2-7
clone size: -
CDR3 protein: CASSLLSGSDEQYF
CDR3 DNA: TGTGCCAGCAGCTTACTCTCAGGGTCAGACGAGCAGTACTTC

V gene: TRBV2
D gene: -
J gene: TRBJ2-7
clone size: -
CDR3 protein: CASSEAGQAYEQYF
CDR3 DNA: TGTGCCAGCAGTGAAGCGGGGCAGGCCTACGAGCAGTACTTC

V gene: TRBV19
D gene: TRBD1
J gene: TRBJ1-1
clone size: once
CDR3 protein: CASRPVGTVKNTEAFF
CDR3 DNA: TGTGCCAGTAGGCCCGTGGGGACAGTCAAGAACACTGAAGCTTTCTTT

V gene: TRBV20-1
D gene: -
J gene: TRBJ1-2
clone size: -
CDR3 protein: CSPWQGSGYTF
CDR3 DNA: TGCAGTCCTTGGCAGGGCTCTGGCTACACCTTC

V gene: TRBV4-2
D gene: TRBD2
J gene: TRBJ2-1
clone size: -
CDR3 protein: CASSQRTSGTSYNEQFF
CDR3 DNA: TGTGCCAGCAGCCAGAGGACTAGCGGGACATCCTACAATGAGCAGTTCTTC

V gene: TRBV7-2
D gene: -
J gene: TRBJ1-5
clone size: -
CDR3 protein: CASSLRHRENQPQHF
CDR3 DNA: TGTGCCAGCAGCTTACGACACAGGGAGAATCAGCCCCAGCATTTT

V gene: TRBV4-1
D gene: -
J gene: TRBJ2-7
clone size: once
CDR3 protein: CASSRLPLESSYEQYF
CDR3 DNA: TGCGCCAGCAGCCGACTCCCCTTGGAGTCCTCCTACGAGCAGTACTTC

V gene: TRBV5-4
D gene: -
J gene: TRBJ1-2
clone size: -
CDR3 protein: CASSGPPGAKGGYTF
CDR3 DNA: TGTGCCAGCAGCGGACCACCGGGAGCCAAGGGTGGCTACACCTTC

V gene: TRBV28
D gene: -
J gene: TRBJ1-2
clone size: -
CDR3 protein: CASSLEARVYGYTF
CDR3 DNA: TGTGCCAGCAGTTTAGAGGCCAGGGTCTATGGCTACACCTTC

V gene: TRBV6-1
D gene: TRBD2
J gene: TRBJ2-7
clone size: -
CDR3 protein: CASSEVKGLAVEQYF
CDR3 DNA: TGTGCCAGCAGTGAAGTGAAGGGACTAGCGGTCGAGCAGTACTTC

V gene: TRBV24-1
D gene: -
J gene: TRBJ2-1
clone size: -
CDR3 protein: CATSDTGSSYNEQFF
CDR3 DNA: TGTGCCACCAGTGATACGGGGAGCTCCTACAATGAGCAGTTCTTC

V gene: TRBV28
D gene: TRBD1
J gene: TRBJ1-1
clone size: few
CDR3 protein: CASSLRTGSTEAFF
CDR3 DNA: TGTGCCAGCAGTTTAAGGACAGGGTCCACTGAAGCTTTCTTT

V gene: TRBV19
D gene: -
J gene: TRBJ1-4
clone size: -
CDR3 protein: CASSEPTRDTTNEKLFF
CDR3 DNA: TGTGCCAGTAGTGAACCCACCCGGGACACAACTAATGAAAAACTGTTTTTT

V gene: TRBV10-3
D gene: TRBD1
J gene: TRBJ2-7
clone size: -
CDR3 protein: CAISETGATDEQYF
CDR3 DNA: TGTGCCATCAGTGAAACAGGGGCTACCGACGAGCAGTACTTC

V gene: TRBV7-2
D gene: -
J gene: TRBJ2-1
clone size: -
CDR3 protein: CASSLQVDNEQFF
CDR3 DNA: TGTGCCAGCAGCTTACAGGTAGACAATGAGCAGTTCTTC

V gene: TRBV6-2/TRBV6-3
D gene: -
J gene: TRBJ2-3
clone size: -
CDR3 protein: CASSYASADTQYF
CDR3 DNA: TGTGCCAGCAGTTACGCGTCCGCAGATACGCAGTATTTT

V gene: TRBV7-2
D gene: TRBD1
J gene: TRBJ2-7
clone size: -
CDR3 protein: CASSLLVTGGTYEQYF
CDR3 DNA: TGTGCCAGCAGCTTACTGGTGACAGGGGGGACCTACGAGCAGTACTTC

V gene: TRBV6-5
D gene: -
J gene: TRBJ2-1
clone size: few
CDR3 protein: CASSYSDSTYNEQFF
CDR3 DNA: TGTGCCAGCAGTTACTCCGACAGTACTTACAATGAGCAGTTCTTC

V gene: TRBV6-6
D gene: -
J gene: TRBJ1-3
clone size: -
CDR3 protein: CASSSQHGNTIYF
CDR3 DNA: TGTGCCAGCAGTTCCCAACACGGAAACACCATATATTTT